The clone carrying this T cell receptor beta chain showed up just once. Its target is not known. Assay: immunoSEQ multiplex PCR; the TCRdb copy retains only in-frame clones and omits some. The sample lists tens of thousands of clones; around 92% were seen once. The sample belongs to a study of CD4 T cells in relation to SARS-CoV-2 and coronaviruses. Study in general: A couple of subjects were Hispanic; patients were eight or nine males and a few females.

General study results and limits: No crossreactivity against non-spike viral proteins was tested here. Each donor contributed either pre-pandemic or post-infection samples, not both. According to naive versus memory sequencing, detected responses are memory recall, not newly primed.

Looked up from germline, CDR1 is SEHNR and CDR2 is FQNEAQ (reference sequence). This CDR3 contains 13 residues. Trimming removed 3 bases from V and 6 bases from J, with 12 bases in between. This TCR derives from an adult with COVID-19. This chain joins TRBV7-9 and TRBJ2-7, with D maybe TRBD2 (5 bases). Material: naive CD4+ T cells from PBMCs. Stated subset: naive CD4+ T cells isolated by negative enrichment. The CDR3: CASSLSGSGEQYF. The CDR3 bases are TGTGCCAGCAGCTTGTCGGGGTCGGGCGAGCAGTACTTC. The complete variable domain, with remaining parts taken from reference TRBV7-9 and TRBJ2-7, reads DTGVSQNPRHKITKRGQNVTFRCDPISEHNRLYWYRQTLGQGPEFLTYFQNEAQLEKSRLLSDRFSAERPKGSFSTLEIQRTEQGDSAMYLCASSLSGSGEQYFGPGTRLTVT.